Many counts were recorded for the clone carrying this T cell receptor beta chain. These data are taken from a study of T-cell reconstitution after alpha-beta-depleted transplantation in children. Preparation of the TCRbeta library involved a method that used unique molecular identifiers. From the PCR reads, TCRdb called clonotypes with MiXCR, one entry per CDR3 protein. The sample contains 200,000 to 300,000 distinct CDR3 sequences, around 13% of which appear only once. The CDR3 runs to 16 residues. Trimming removed 5 bases at V and 3 bases at J, with 19 bases between. Germline values: CDR1 MNHEY, CDR2 SVGEGT.

The chain employs TRBV6-2 or TRBV6-3 and TRBJ1-2; the D gene is possibly TRBD1 (5 bases). Sequencing used PBMCs from the stem cell graft donor, obtained from the stem cell graft. This TCR came from a human donor who donated a stem cell graft to a child with acute lymphoblastic leukemia. The CDR3 nucleotides read TGTGCCAGCAGTCCTTACGACGGGATGGGGGACTATGGCTACACCTTC. Its translation is CASSPYDGMGDYGYTF.